This T cell receptor (beta chain) was sequenced for a study of post-analysis software for immune sequencing data. For the study at large: Both relapsing-remitting and secondary progressive multiple sclerosis featured among the disease courses, as did progressive-relapsing multiple sclerosis.

Unique molecular identifiers were present in the TCR beta cDNA libraries. When roughly 1 to 10 million T cells were used, they gave about 490,000 cDNA molecules. TCRdb fed the PCR reads into MiXCR, producing one record per CDR3 protein. The table has roughly 410,000 distinct CDR3 sequences, 30% to 45% seen once; the top ten hold 13%. This clonotype was seen only a few times. Antigen unknown. With 4 bases clipped from V and 3 bases from J, the junction kept 1 base outside the gene matches. The CDR3 consists of 12 residues. CDR1 SQVTM and CDR2 ANQGSEA come from the germline V gene. Findings of the study overall: TRBV segments more frequent in patients than in controls numbered roughly five and included TRBV5-6, TRBV5-1 and TRBV20-1. Normalized Chao1 diversity was significantly reduced in patients versus controls.

The receptor was derived from a girl aged 5 to 17 with multiple sclerosis. Input material: blood. The genes are TRBV29-1 and TRBJ2-7; TRBD1 aligns across 9 bases. The CDR3 protein is CSVGDRVYEQYF. The CDR3 nucleotides read TGCAGCGTTGGGGACAGGGTCTACGAGCAGTACTTC.